This TCR beta chain was retrieved from a study of regulatory T cells in long-lasting Graves disease. Background on the study: Patients with new Graves' disease had used antithyroid drugs below 3 months.

On this clonotype: Its target is unknown.

Arm-PCR of CDR3 regions with iRepertoire HTBI primers generated TCR beta libraries. TCRdb reprocessed the multiplex PCR reads with MiXCR, giving one entry per CDR3 protein. The table has around 250,000 distinct CDR3 sequences, 15% to 20% seen once; the top ten hold around 13%. Time point in this sample: newly diagnosed GD, antithyroid drugs for less than 3 months. Extracted PBMC RNA gave rise to the TCR library. Study-wide results and caveats: New patients shared some 980 public clonotypes, and persistent patients shared more, with under 3,000. Newly diagnosed Graves' patients had higher TCR diversity than persistent ones.

The data also belong to a second study, concerning T cells in Graves' hyperthyroidism and ophthalmopathy. This second report adds: HTBI primers were used for first-round RT-PCR of the TCR CDR3.

The sequence came from a woman in her thirties with Graves disease. Sample: peripheral blood mononuclear cells (PBMCs), taken at new diagnosis, from a patient treated with antithyroid drugs.

The CDR3 spells CASSQTDRGNTGELFF. DNA of the CDR3: TGCGCCAGCAGCCAAACCGACAGGGGGAACACCGGGGAGCTGTTTTTT. The chain joins TRBV4-1 to TRBJ2-2, with 8 bases identical to TRBD1. The junction had 3 bases not matched to a gene; V was cut back by 2 bases and J by 1 base. The germline V gene has CDR1 MGHRA and CDR2 YSYEKL. The CDR3 totals 16 residues.